This T cell receptor (beta chain) was documented in a study of vaccination and CD4 T cells after COVID-19. About the study: Post-vaccine sample collection happened at a median of roughly 72 days after dose two, ranging 14 to 241. Overlapping peptides of the spike proteins of SARS-CoV-2, HCoV-NL63, HCoV-OC43 and HCoV-229E were used for cell stimulation.

On this clonotype: What it recognizes is unknown.

The CDR3 loop spans 15 amino acids. Germline lookup yields CDR1 MNHEY and CDR2 SVGEGT. The ends were cut back, 0 bases at V and 6 bases at J, with 15 bases in the middle. Treatment indicated: roughly ten-day PBMC culture with coronavirus spike peptide pools or control peptides (ViraFEST assay). The Oncomine TCR Beta short-read assay was applied to DNA of cultured CD4+ T cells. TCRdb recomputed calls from the PCR reads with MiXCR, one row per CDR3 protein. The sample consists of 8,500 to 13,000 distinct CDR3 sequences, under 65% of them appearing once. Study results and caveats: There were relatively few convalescent patients studied, and there were no early post-infection timepoints.

This TCR was sampled from a human donor who had recovered from COVID-19. The rearrangement links TRBV6-2 or TRBV6-3 to TRBJ2-7, with unresolved D. Specimen: CD4+ T cells from blood, cultured in vitro. As DNA, the CDR3 is TGTGCCAGCAGTTACTCGGTGCTGCTCCCGTCCGAGCAGTACTTC. Protein: CASSYSVLLPSEQYF.